This T cell receptor (beta chain) is drawn from a study of shared clonotypes between healthy human individuals. Cells designated naive CD8 were CD45RO-negative and were positively selected for CCR7, with terminally differentiated effector memory CD45RA+ cells excluded. Study-wide results and limits: A generally larger estimated richness was seen in naive subsets than in memory subsets. The sampled material consisted only of blood, and tissue repertoires are likely to differ.

V was shortened by 0 bases and J by 6 bases, with 15 bases between the two germline ends. Germline assignment: CDR1 LNHNV and CDR2 YYDKDF (reference sequence). CDR3 size: 15 residues. As handled by the study authors: ImmunoSEQ output held junction-only sequences without quality scores, so filtering differed. This table comes from immunoSEQ multiplex PCR, and its TCRdb copy is limited to in-frame clones, with some not included. That table is the source of V, J and clone size, and D and trimming were worked out from the DNA. The data contain under 1 million clones, about 96% of them singletons. Remarks on this clone: Antigen: not known.

The TCR comes from a young man in good health. The sample was naive CD8+ T cells sorted from blood. The rearrangement uses TRBV15 and TRBJ2-7; D might be TRBD1 or TRBD2, each matching 5 bases. The CDR3, as DNA: TGTGCCACCAGCAGAGATCGGTCGAGGGGCGGCGAGCAGTACTTC. Its protein product is CATSRDRSRGGEQYF. The full variable domain, its missing parts supplied by reference TRBV15 and TRBJ2-7, is DAMVIQNPRYQVTQFGKPVTLSCSQTLNHNVMYWYQQKSSQAPKLLFHYYDKDFNNEADTPDNFQSRRPNTSFCFLDIRSPGLGDTAMYLCATSRDRSRGGEQYFGPGTRLTVT.